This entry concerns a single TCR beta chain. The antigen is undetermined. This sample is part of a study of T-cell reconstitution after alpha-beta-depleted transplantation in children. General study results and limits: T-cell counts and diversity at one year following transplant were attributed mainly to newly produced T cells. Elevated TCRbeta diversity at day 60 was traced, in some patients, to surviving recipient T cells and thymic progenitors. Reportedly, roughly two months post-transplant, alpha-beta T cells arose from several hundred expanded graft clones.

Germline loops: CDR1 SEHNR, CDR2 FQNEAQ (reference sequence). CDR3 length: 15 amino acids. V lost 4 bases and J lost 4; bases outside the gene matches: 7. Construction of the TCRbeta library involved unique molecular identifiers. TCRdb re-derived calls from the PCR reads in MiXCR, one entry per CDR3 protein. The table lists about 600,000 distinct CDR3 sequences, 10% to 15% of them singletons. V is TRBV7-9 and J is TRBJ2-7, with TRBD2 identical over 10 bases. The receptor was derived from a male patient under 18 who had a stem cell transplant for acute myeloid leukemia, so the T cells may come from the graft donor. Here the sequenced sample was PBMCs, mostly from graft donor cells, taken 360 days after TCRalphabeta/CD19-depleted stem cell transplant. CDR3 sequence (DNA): TGTGCCAGCAGCTCAGCGGTAGCGGGGGGATACGAGCAGTACTTC. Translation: CASSSAVAGGYEQYF.